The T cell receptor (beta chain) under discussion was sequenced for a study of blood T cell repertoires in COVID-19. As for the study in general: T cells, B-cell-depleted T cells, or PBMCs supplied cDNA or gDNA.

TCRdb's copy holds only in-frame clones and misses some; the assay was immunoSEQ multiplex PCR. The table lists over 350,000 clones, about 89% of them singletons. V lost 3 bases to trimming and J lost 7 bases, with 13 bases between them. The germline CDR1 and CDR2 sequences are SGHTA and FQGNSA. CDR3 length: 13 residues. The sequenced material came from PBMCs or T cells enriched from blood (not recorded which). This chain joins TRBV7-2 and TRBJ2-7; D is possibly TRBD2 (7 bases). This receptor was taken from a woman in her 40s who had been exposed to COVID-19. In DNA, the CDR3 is TGTGCCAGCAGCTTTGTGAGGGGGGGTGAGCAGTACTTC. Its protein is CASSFVRGGEQYF.